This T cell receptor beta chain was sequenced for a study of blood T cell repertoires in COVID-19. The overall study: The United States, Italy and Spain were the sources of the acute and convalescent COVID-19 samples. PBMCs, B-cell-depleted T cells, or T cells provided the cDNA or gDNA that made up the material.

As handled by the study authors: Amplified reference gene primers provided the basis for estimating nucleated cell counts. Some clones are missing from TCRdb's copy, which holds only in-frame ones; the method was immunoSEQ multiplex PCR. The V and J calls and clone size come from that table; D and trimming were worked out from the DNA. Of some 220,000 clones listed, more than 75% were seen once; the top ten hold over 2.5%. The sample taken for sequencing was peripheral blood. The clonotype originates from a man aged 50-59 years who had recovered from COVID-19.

The CDR3 DNA sequence: TGTGCCAGTAGTTCCCCGAATCGGGGAGGGAACACTGAAGCTTTCTTT. Translated, it gives CASSSPNRGGNTEAFF. The chain carries TRBV19 and TRBJ1-1, with no clear D. The CDR3 consists of 16 residues. Trimming pared 5 bases from V and 1 base from J, leaving 17 bases between. Germline lookup yields CDR1 LNHDA and CDR2 SQIVND (reference sequence).